The entry that follows covers one TCR beta chain sequence. Antigen: not known. A total RNA quantity of 3500 ng went into each TCR library. Incorporation of UMIs carrying a 6-nucleotide sample barcode was performed by template switching. Each CDR3 protein gets one entry in TCRdb, which reprocessed the 5' RACE reads and gives no DNA. The sample table includes about 160,000 distinct CDR3 sequences. This CDR3 spans 18 amino acids. The V gene's germline CDR1 is SGDLS and CDR2 YYNGEE. This entry comes from a study of monozygotic twins with inflammatory bowel disease. Study observations and caveats: Concordance status among twins (concordant versus discordant) showed no link to repertoire similarity, possibly from limited power. Compared with healthy twins, IBD patients shared fewer clonotypes with others, especially with disease activity.

The sequenced sample consisted of blood. The chain carries TRBV9 and TRBJ2-1; TCRdb picks TRBD2, but there is no DNA to check that call. The TCR comes from a human donor with ulcerative colitis or Crohn's disease, or a healthy co-twin of an affected twin (not recorded which). CDR3: CASSVALSSGSSYNEQFF.